The rows below give T cell receptor beta chains drawn from one sample of a study of Tregs in tolerant kidney transplant recipients. Some clones are missing from TCRdb's copy, which holds only in-frame ones; the method was immunoSEQ multiplex PCR. The profile shows approximately 60,000 clones, more than 70% of them singletons. The sample in question was CD4+ T cells from blood (PBMCs), obtained 6 months after the transplant. The source of these receptors is a human patient who received a combined kidney and bone marrow transplant. Certain T cells may be donor cells from the graft. CDR3s include the opening cysteine and the closing phenylalanine or tryptophan.

V: TRBV6-5; J: TRBJ2-3; CDR3: CASGRGTDTQYF
V: TRBV2; J: TRBJ2-1; CDR3: CASSGWAGGYNEQFF
V: TRBV6-5; J: TRBJ2-5; CDR3: CASSPGQFGETQYF
V: TRBV11-2; J: TRBJ2-5; CDR3: CASTDQGREEETQYF
V: TRBV20-1; J: TRBJ2-7; CDR3: CSARGKSF
V: TRBV10-3; J: TRBJ2-1; CDR3: CAISESQDRFQFF
V: TRBV27; J: TRBJ2-5; CDR3: CASSFLGAGETQYF
V: TRBV7-8; J: TRBJ1-3; CDR3: CASSIDRGGNTIYF
V: TRBV19; J: TRBJ2-7; CDR3: CASSIIGGQFPYEQYF
V: TRBV5-4; J: TRBJ2-3; CDR3: CASSMVAGFTDTQYF
V: TRBV5-1; J: TRBJ1-2; CDR3: CASSLGAVRYGYTF
V: TRBV29-1; J: TRBJ2-3; CDR3: CSYGQGADTQYF
V: TRBV5-5; J: TRBJ2-1; CDR3: CASSWAGTSNEQFF
V: TRBV20-1; J: TRBJ2-3; CDR3: CSATRDTQYF
V: TRBV7-2; J: TRBJ2-1; CDR3: CASSHPGQSSYNEQFF
V: TRBV6-1; J: TRBJ1-4; CDR3: CASSGGGLGEKLFF
V: TRBV28; J: TRBJ1-4; CDR3: CASLKWASEKLFF
V: TRBV6-6; J: TRBJ1-3; CDR3: CASSYRGSRNTIYF
V: TRBV30; J: TRBJ2-3; CDR3: CAWSLLAESTDTQYF
V: TRBV4-3; J: TRBJ1-6; CDR3: CASSQVLRQTNSPLHF
V: TRBV7-9; J: TRBJ2-5; CDR3: CASSLIGGGAAETQYF
V: TRBV29-1; J: TRBJ1-2; CDR3: CSVEQRWQGKRVHSYGYTF
V: TRBV11-2; J: TRBJ2-1; CDR3: CASSLLAIDEQFF
V: TRBV19; J: TRBJ2-2; CDR3: CASSIAGRGDTGELFF
V: TRBV7-9; J: TRBJ1-1; CDR3: CASSLQGGTEAFF
V: TRBV18; J: TRBJ2-6; CDR3: CASSFNMPGANVLTF
V: TRBV7-2; J: TRBJ2-7; CDR3: CASSLTRTSAIVSYEQYF
V: TRBV25-1; J: TRBJ2-1; CDR3: CASRGDGTLTYNEQFF
V: TRBV7-9; J: TRBJ1-2; CDR3: CASVPGTGGHGYTF
V: TRBV5-1; J: TRBJ2-3; CDR3: CASALDRGGTDTQYF
V: TRBV14; J: TRBJ2-3; CDR3: CASSGLAGTDTQYF
V: TRBV18; J: TRBJ1-6; CDR3: CASSQSQGANNSPLHF
V: TRBV30; J: TRBJ1-5; CDR3: CAWSGAGGKQPQHF
V: TRBV7-8; J: TRBJ1-1; CDR3: CASSPSLWTITEAFF
V: TRBV18; J: TRBJ2-3; CDR3: CASSQGQSGDTQYF
V: TRBV7-9; J: TRBJ1-5; CDR3: CASSSRDRFSQPQHF
V: TRBV9; J: TRBJ1-4; CDR3: CASSVAPAGNEKLFF
V: TRBV11-2; J: TRBJ1-3; CDR3: CASSFGQSSGNTIYF
V: TRBV2; J: TRBJ2-3; CDR3: CASSDLVRTDTQYF
V: TRBV19; J: TRBJ2-7; CDR3: CASSMSGDSGYEQYF
V: TRBV4-2; J: TRBJ1-6; CDR3: CASSQSPNRVNSPLHF
V: TRBV12-5; J: TRBJ2-1; CDR3: CASGLVLGAGGRHEQFF
V: TRBV2; J: TRBJ1-2; CDR3: CASIRGPSYGYTF
V: TRBV7-8; J: TRBJ1-5; CDR3: CASSRGTLGNQPQHF
V: TRBV29-1; J: TRBJ1-1; CDR3: CSVEKGGRAFF
V: TRBV6-5; J: TRBJ2-7; CDR3: CASSYSGAGKKYEQYF
V: TRBV5-1; J: TRBJ2-2; CDR3: CASSSREVRNTGELFF
V: TRBV7-9; J: TRBJ1-5; CDR3: CASSLGQGLGQPQHF
V: TRBV11-3; J: TRBJ2-1; CDR3: CASSLGGGDYNEQFF
V: TRBV27; J: TRBJ2-2; CDR3: CASSPQGADTGELFF
V: TRBV7-8; J: TRBJ2-7; CDR3: CASSLNRDRGSQQYF
V: TRBV5-8; J: TRBJ1-6; CDR3: CASSLELGQPYNSPLHF
V: TRBV15; J: TRBJ1-4; CDR3: CATSRESGPNPNEKLFF
V: TRBV6-5; J: TRBJ2-7; CDR3: CASSLGGSREQYF
V: TRBV5-1; J: TRBJ1-2; CDR3: CASSPDRLGGYTF
V: TRBV2; J: TRBJ2-5; CDR3: CASRDRVETQYF
V: TRBV30; J: TRBJ1-1; CDR3: CACQGAGEAFF
V: TRBV29-1; J: TRBJ2-7; CDR3: CSVEGLQGYEQYF